A selection of T cell receptor beta chains follows, all from one sample in a study of identical twins. One entry per CDR3 protein results from TCRdb running MiXCR on the 5' RACE reads. Among some 190,000 distinct CDR3 sequences listed, approximately 16% were seen once. Separately, the same data were catalogued under a study of T cells expressing NK-cell markers.

The sample consisted of CD8+ T cells sorted from blood. All receptors come from a woman in her late teens or twenties in good health. Each CDR3 is given with its conserved first and last residue. A D gene is named only where the DNA matches it firmly. Clone size appears in some rows only: once, few, many, or a class for an expanded clone.

clone_size | d_call | j_call | v_call | cdr3_aa
- | - | TRBJ1-2 | TRBV29-1 | CSVEVGNYGYTF
- | - | TRBJ2-7 | TRBV7-9 | CASSPPTGYEQYF
- | - | TRBJ2-5 | TRBV11-2 | CASSFLEGGGETQYF
- | TRBD1 | TRBJ1-1 | TRBV29-1 | CSALVTGANTEAFF
few | TRBD2 | TRBJ2-1 | TRBV4-2 | CASSREGFEQFF
- | - | TRBJ1-1 | TRBV25-1 | CASKEGGYSEAFF
few | - | TRBJ2-7 | TRBV15 | CASGESAEQYF
few | TRBD1 | TRBJ2-4 | TRBV11-2 | CASTPDRAVKDIQYF
- | - | TRBJ2-7 | TRBV20-1 | CSARGGGRGSYEQYF
few | TRBD1 | TRBJ2-1 | TRBV30 | CAWTGGTGNSDEQFF
few | - | TRBJ2-2 | TRBV29-1 | CSVSQGNTGELFF
few | TRBD2 | TRBJ2-7 | TRBV11-2 | CASSLEAGEFYEQYF
- | - | TRBJ2-7 | TRBV4-1 | CASSQARGPQGYEQYF
- | - | TRBJ2-7 | TRBV7-9 | CASSLDSFEDEQYF
many | - | TRBJ2-1 | TRBV7-6 | CASSPEISGGREQFF
- | - | TRBJ2-7 | TRBV6-2/TRBV6-3 | CASRGSTPYEQYF
few | - | TRBJ1-1 | TRBV29-1 | CSVEEWSEAFF
- | TRBD1 | TRBJ1-2 | TRBV12-3/TRBV12-4 | CASTTGGLGYTF
- | TRBD2 | TRBJ2-1 | TRBV5-1 | CASSLSGGAVDEQFF
- | TRBD1 | TRBJ2-7 | TRBV9 | CASSDRGAAYEQYF
- | TRBD2 | TRBJ2-5 | TRBV20-1 | CSARGRGEKYQETQYF
- | TRBD1 | TRBJ2-7 | TRBV27 | CASRTGGEQYF
- | - | TRBJ1-1 | TRBV12-3/TRBV12-4 | CASSLARVGTEAFF
few | TRBD2 | TRBJ2-7 | TRBV5-1 | CASSLSHSGTYEQYF
few | - | TRBJ1-1 | TRBV11-3 | CASSLDTGYTEAFF
- | TRBD1 | TRBJ1-1 | TRBV7-9 | CASSPRQGQGETEAFF
- | - | TRBJ2-3 | TRBV29-1 | CSVLDSSSTDTQYF
many | - | TRBJ1-2 | TRBV25-1 | CASSVRPFHGYTF
few | - | TRBJ2-6 | TRBV7-8 | CASNVPGEGSSGANVLTF
few | - | TRBJ2-5 | TRBV21-1 | CASTQGTSGTETQYF
- | - | TRBJ2-2 | TRBV7-9 | CASSVNSGSRAGELFF
once | - | TRBJ2-5 | TRBV11-2 | CASSAQETQYF
- | - | TRBJ2-5 | TRBV15 | CATSWRARETQYF
- | - | TRBJ1-1 | TRBV12-3/TRBV12-4 | CASSLPAAPSTEAFF
few | - | TRBJ2-2 | TRBV13 | CASSAGRNTGELFF
few | TRBD1 | TRBJ2-6 | TRBV12-3/TRBV12-4 | CASRSQGASGANVLTF
- | TRBD1 | TRBJ2-3 | TRBV7-6 | CASSFGTGADTQYF
- | - | TRBJ1-2 | TRBV25-1 | CASSDLRSFYGYTF
- | TRBD2 | TRBJ2-7 | TRBV19 | CASSLPGLVDEQYF
few | - | TRBJ2-1 | TRBV7-9 | CASSHAPSSYNEQFF
few | - | TRBJ1-4 | TRBV25-1 | CASSEYSEATNEKLFF
few | TRBD2 | TRBJ2-1 | TRBV27 | CASSRPSERGEYNEQFF
- | TRBD1 | TRBJ2-3 | TRBV7-2 | CASSTRTGTSTDTQYF
- | - | TRBJ2-7 | TRBV9 | CASSVGSLSSYEQYF
- | TRBD2 | TRBJ2-1 | TRBV12-3/TRBV12-4 | CASSLPSGDEQFF
- | - | TRBJ2-5 | TRBV3-1 | CASSQGSVNLETQYF
- | TRBD2 | TRBJ2-3 | TRBV27 | CASSPALAGETDTQYF
- | TRBD1 | TRBJ1-6 | TRBV27 | CASSLVLGTGTSPLHF
few | - | TRBJ2-1 | TRBV4-1 | CASSQDRAVLRYNEQFF
- | - | TRBJ1-2 | TRBV21-1 | CASSRLRDREPHPATNYGYTF
- | - | TRBJ1-1 | TRBV20-1 | CSAIPNTEAFF
few | - | TRBJ2-1 | TRBV27 | CASRGGAYNEQFF
few | - | TRBJ2-2 | TRBV12-3/TRBV12-4 | CASSLDELWRREPAVGTGELFF
- | - | TRBJ2-2 | TRBV14 | CASRDGDGELFF
- | TRBD1 | TRBJ2-3 | TRBV6-1 | CASSHTGDRTDTQYF
- | TRBD2 | TRBJ2-3 | TRBV11-2 | CASSLGASGAGDTQYF
few | - | TRBJ2-3 | TRBV9 | CASSVLTSQTQYF